Sequencing of this TCR beta chain was carried out in a study of CD8 T cells in ankylosing spondylitis (TCRdb year 2017). Describing the broader study: To find TCR variants linked to disease, the study profiled T cell receptor beta repertoires in ankylosing spondylitis patients and healthy donors. The full study cohort was made up of 25 ankylosing spondylitis patients and about a hundred healthy donors. Peripheral blood was sampled, and synovial fluid was also collected from ankylosing spondylitis patients. Study-wide conclusions, independent of this receptor: Some of the motif variants had been reported before in the synovial fluid and blood of reactive arthritis patients, a finding that suggests common disease-initiation mechanisms. Blood from ankylosing spondylitis patients appeared to be characterized by a TCR beta motif composed of eight highly homologous amino acid variants. According to the report, matched synovial fluid samples from ankylosing spondylitis patients were significantly enriched for the disease-linked clones. A CD8+ phenotype was shown by the disease-linked clones, which were found at relatively low frequencies in peripheral blood.

Measured from the cysteine to the phenylalanine, the CDR3 is 14 residues long. Only the CDR3 region is kept as DNA, spanning 42 bases read in frame from base 1. Trimming takes 5 bases off V and 6 bases off J; junction bases not matched to a gene: 8. From the germline V gene (reference sequence), CDR1 is GTSNPN and CDR2 is SVGIG. A remark on this clonotype: Its recognized antigen is unknown. No per-base quality is available; no much larger clone lies one base away.

Instrument used: Illumina HiSeq 2500. Quantitative 5'-RACE with molecular barcodes was used to prepare TCR beta libraries. Under the source paper's analysis protocol: To identify disease-linked TCR variants, a new computational method was used, one built on a probabilistic model of VDJ rearrangement. TCRdb reanalyzed the raw reads on its own, using fastp at Q25 for trimming and MiXCR for clone calling, and kept in-frame beta chains. Entries that share a CDR3 protein sequence are merged under the most common genes and DNA. None of the V and J calls come from the authors' own analysis; TCRdb made them. For this sample the table gives roughly 170,000 distinct CDR3 sequences, of which 8.5% to 10% were detected only once. The ten largest clones capture over 12% of the sample.

Sequenced input: blood, either unsorted or a sorted T cell fraction (not recorded which). The sequence links TRBV30 to TRBJ2-3; TRBD1 fits 10 bases in the junction. This receptor was taken from a female donor with ankylosing spondylitis or in good health (not recorded which). The sequence in DNA is TGTGCCTGGGAATCCGGGACAGGGGACGATACGCAGTATTTT. The translation is CAWESGTGDDTQYF.